These T cell receptor beta chains were read from a single sample in a study of shared clonotypes between healthy human individuals. This table comes from immunoSEQ multiplex PCR, and its TCRdb copy is limited to in-frame clones, with some not included. The sample includes about 1 million clones, around 75% of them seen just once. Sequences were obtained from memory CD4+ T cells sorted from blood. The receptor source for this set is a man aged 18 to 35 in good health. CDR3s leave out the opening cysteine and the closing phenylalanine or tryptophan. A clone size is listed for some rows: how often the clone was seen (once, few, many), or a class if it is expanded.

clone size	V gene	J gene	CDR3 protein
.	TRBV28	TRBJ2-3	ASSFQGASTDTQY
.	TRBV6-1	TRBJ1-6	ASSEYSNSPLH
.	TRBV28	TRBJ1-3	ASLGTGVRGNTIY
.	TRBV29-1	TRBJ2-1	SAQNNEQF
.	TRBV2	TRBJ2-2	ASSGDRALTGELF
.	TRBV11-2	TRBJ2-5	ASSPIQGWETQY
.	TRBV6-1	TRBJ1-5	ASFEGGRDQPQH
.	TRBV4-1	TRBJ2-3	ASSIATTDTQY
.	TRBV11-3	TRBJ2-2	ASSPSGRLGGELF
once	TRBV27	TRBJ2-5	ASSLTAPPRTQY
.	TRBV2	TRBJ2-7	ASRGQVREQY
.	TRBV28	TRBJ2-6	ASRSTLSSGANVLT
.	TRBV5-1	TRBJ2-7	ASSVTSGSYEQY
.	TRBV9	TRBJ1-4	ASSVSRGNEKLF
.	TRBV9	TRBJ2-1	ASSVGHNEQF
.	TRBV2	TRBJ2-3	ATPKGGSTDTQY
.	TRBV7-9	TRBJ2-1	ASSPDRGSYNEQF
.	TRBV7-2	TRBJ1-2	ASGTPVANYGYT